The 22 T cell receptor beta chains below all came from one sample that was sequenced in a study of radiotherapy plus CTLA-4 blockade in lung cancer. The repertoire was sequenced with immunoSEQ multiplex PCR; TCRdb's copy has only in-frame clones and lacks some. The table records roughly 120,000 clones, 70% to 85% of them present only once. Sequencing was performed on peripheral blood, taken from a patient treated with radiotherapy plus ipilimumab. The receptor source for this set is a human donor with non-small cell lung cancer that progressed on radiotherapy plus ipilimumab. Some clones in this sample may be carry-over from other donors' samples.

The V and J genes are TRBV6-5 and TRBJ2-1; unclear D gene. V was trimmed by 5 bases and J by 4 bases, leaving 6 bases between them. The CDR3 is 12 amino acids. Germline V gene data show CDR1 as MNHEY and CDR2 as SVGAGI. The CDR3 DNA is TGTGCCAGCAGTGATAGTTACAATGAGCAGTTCTTC. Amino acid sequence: CASSDSYNEQFF.

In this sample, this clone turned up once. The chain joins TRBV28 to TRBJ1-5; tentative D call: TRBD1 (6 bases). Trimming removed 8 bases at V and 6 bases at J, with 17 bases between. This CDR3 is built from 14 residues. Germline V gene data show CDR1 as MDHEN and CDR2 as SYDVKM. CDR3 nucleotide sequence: TGTGCCAGCGTCGGACAGCTCTCCACTCAGCCCCAGCATTTT. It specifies CASVGQLSTQPQHF.

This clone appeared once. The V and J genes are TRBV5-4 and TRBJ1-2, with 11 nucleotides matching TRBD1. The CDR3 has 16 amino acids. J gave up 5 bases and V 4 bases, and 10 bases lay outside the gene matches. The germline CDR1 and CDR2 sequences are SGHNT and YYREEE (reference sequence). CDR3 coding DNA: TGTGCCAGCAGCGCGGACAGGGGGCTAATCCGGTATGGCTACACCTTC. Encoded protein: CASSADRGLIRYGYTF.

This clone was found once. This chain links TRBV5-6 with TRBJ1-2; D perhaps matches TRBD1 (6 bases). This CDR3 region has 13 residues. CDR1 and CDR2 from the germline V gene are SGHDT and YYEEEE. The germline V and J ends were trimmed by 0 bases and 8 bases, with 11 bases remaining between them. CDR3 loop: CASSLAQGGGYTF. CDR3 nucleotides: TGTGCCAGCAGCTTGGCCCAAGGGGGGGGCTACACCTTC.

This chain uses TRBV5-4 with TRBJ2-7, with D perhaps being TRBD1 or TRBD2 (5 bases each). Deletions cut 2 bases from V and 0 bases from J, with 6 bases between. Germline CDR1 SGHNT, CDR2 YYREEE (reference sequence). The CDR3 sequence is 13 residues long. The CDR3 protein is CASSFGTSYEQYF. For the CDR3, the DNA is TGTGCCAGCAGCTTTGGGACCTCCTACGAGCAGTACTTC.

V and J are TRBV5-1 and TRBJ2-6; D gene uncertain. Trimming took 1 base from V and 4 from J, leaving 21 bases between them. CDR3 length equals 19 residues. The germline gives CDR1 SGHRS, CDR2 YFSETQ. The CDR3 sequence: CASSLRHWDVSSGANVLTF. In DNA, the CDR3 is TGCGCCAGCAGCTTGAGGCATTGGGATGTAAGTTCCGGGGCCAACGTCCTGACTTTC.

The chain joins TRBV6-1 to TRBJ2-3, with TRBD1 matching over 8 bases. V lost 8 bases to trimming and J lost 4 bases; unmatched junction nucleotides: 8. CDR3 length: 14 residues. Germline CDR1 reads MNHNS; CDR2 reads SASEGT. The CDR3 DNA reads TGTGCCAGCGGAAGAGGACAGGGCCCAGATACGCAGTATTTT. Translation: CASGRGQGPDTQYF.

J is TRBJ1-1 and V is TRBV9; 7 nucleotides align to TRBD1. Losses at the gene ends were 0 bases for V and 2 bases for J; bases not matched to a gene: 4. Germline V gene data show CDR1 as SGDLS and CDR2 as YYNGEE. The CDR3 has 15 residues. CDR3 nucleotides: TGTGCCAGCAGCGTAGTGGGGGACAGTAACACTGAAGCTTTCTTT. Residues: CASSVVGDSNTEAFF.

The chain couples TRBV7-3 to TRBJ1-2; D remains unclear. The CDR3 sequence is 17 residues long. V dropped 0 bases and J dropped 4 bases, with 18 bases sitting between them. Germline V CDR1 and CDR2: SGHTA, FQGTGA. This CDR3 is CASSLTPTEGFPYGYTF. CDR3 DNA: TGTGCCAGCAGCTTAACCCCTACCGAAGGGTTCCCCTATGGCTACACCTTC.

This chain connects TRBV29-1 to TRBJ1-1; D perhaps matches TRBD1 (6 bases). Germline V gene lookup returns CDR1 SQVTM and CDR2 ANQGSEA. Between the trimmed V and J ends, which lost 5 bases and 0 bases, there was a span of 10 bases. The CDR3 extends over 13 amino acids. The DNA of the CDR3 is TGCAGCGTTCGTGGACAGCTGAACACTGAAGCTTTCTTT. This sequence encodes CSVRGQLNTEAFF.

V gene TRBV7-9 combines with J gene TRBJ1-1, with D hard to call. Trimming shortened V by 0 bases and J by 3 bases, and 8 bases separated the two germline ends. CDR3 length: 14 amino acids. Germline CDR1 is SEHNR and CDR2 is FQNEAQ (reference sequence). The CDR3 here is CASSLAPGDTEAFF. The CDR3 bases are TGTGCCAGCAGCTTAGCCCCCGGGGACACTGAAGCTTTCTTT.

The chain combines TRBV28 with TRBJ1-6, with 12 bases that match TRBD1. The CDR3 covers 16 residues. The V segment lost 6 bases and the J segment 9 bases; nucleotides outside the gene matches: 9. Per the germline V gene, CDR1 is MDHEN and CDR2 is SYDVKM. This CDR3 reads CASRISWDRGPSPLHF. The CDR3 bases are TGTGCCAGCAGGATTAGCTGGGACAGGGGGCCTTCACCCCTCCACTTT. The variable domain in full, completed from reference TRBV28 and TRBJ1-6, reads DVKVTQSSRYLVKRTGEKVFLECVQDMDHENMFWYRQDPGLGLRLIYFSYDVKMKEKGDIPEGYSVSREKKERFSLILESASTNQTSMYLCASRISWDRGPSPLHFGNGTRLTVT.

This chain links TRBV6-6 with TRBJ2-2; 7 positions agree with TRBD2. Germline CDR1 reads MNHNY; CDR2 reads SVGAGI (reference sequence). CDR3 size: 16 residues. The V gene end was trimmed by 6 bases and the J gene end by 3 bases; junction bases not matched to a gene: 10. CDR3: CASSRPPGGYTGELFF. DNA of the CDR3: TGTGCCAGCAGCCGCCCTCCGGGGGGATACACCGGGGAGCTGTTTTTT.

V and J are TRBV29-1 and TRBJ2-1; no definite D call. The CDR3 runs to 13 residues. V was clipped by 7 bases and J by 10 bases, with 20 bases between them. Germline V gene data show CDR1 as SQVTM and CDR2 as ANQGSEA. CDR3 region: CSAEFTASYEQFF. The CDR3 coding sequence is TGCAGCGCCGAGTTCACGGCCTCCTACGAGCAGTTCTTC.

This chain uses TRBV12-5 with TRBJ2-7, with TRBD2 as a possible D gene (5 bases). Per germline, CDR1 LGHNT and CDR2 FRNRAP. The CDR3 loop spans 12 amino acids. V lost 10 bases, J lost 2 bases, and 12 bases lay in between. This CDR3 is CATLGNTYEQYF. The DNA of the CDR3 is TGTGCTACCCTCGGGAATACCTACGAGCAGTACTTC.

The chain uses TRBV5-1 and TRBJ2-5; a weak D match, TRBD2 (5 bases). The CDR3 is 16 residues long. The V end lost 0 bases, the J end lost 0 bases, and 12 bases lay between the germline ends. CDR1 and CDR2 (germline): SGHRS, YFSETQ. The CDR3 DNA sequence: TGCGCCAGCAGCTTGGCCGGGGTAAGGTACCAAGAGACCCAGTACTTC. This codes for CASSLAGVRYQETQYF.

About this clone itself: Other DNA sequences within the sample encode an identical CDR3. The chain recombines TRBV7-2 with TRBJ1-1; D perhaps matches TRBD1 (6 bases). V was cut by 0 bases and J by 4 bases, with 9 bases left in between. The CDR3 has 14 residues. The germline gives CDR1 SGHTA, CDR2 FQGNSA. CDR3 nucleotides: TGTGCCAGCAGCTTAGCAGGGGGTTTCACTGAAGCTTTCTTT. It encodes CASSLAGGFTEAFF.

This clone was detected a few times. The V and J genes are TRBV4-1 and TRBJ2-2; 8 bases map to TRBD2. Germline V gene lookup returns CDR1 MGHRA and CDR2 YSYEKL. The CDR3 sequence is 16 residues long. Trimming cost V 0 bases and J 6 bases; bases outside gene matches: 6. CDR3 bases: TGCGCCAGCAGCCAAGATCCAGCGGGGGAGGCCGGGGAGCTGTTTTTT. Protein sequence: CASSQDPAGEAGELFF.

This chain's CDR3 is CAWSVPPKGTAFF. CDR3 DNA sequence: TGTGCCTGGAGTGTACCCCCCAAAGGGACTGCTTTCTTT. The gene calls are TRBV30 and TRBJ1-1; tentative D call: TRBD1 (5 bases). Germline loops: CDR1 GTSNPN, CDR2 SVGIG (reference sequence). The germline V and J ends were trimmed by 0 bases and 11 bases, with 16 bases remaining between them. The CDR3 runs to 13 residues.

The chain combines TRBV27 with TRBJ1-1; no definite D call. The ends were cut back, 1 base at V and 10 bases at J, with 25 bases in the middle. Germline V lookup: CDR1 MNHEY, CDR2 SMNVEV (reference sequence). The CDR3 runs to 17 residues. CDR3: CASSLWALPQSQAAAFF. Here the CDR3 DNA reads TGTGCCAGCAGTTTATGGGCCCTGCCACAGTCGCAGGCGGCAGCTTTCTTT.

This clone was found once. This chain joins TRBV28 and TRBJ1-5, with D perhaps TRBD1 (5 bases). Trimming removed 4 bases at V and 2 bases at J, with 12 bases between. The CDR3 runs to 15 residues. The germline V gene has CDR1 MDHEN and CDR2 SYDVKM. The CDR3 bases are TGTGCCAGCAGTTCACCAACCAGGGGCAATCAGCCCCAGCATTTT. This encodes CASSSPTRGNQPQHF.

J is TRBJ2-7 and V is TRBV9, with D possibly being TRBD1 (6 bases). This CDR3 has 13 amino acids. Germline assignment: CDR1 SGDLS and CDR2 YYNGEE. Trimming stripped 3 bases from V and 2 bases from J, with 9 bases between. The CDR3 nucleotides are TGTGCCAGCAGCGGGACAGACACCTACGAGCAGTACTTC. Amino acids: CASSGTDTYEQYF.